This T cell receptor beta chain was observed in a study of immune characterization of retroperitoneal liposarcoma. Each CDR3 protein gets one entry after TCRdb re-called the PCR reads with MiXCR. The profile shows approximately 10,000 distinct CDR3 sequences, approximately 30% of them singletons. Trimming stripped 2 bases from V and 10 bases from J, with 8 bases between. The CDR3 sequence is 12 residues long. Germline V gene lookup returns CDR1 KGHDR and CDR2 SFDVKD. The rearrangement joins TRBV24-1 to TRBJ2-1, with D perhaps TRBD2 (6 bases). Source material: tumor tissue. This receptor was identified in a male donor with retroperitoneal liposarcoma. The CDR3 sequence is CATSDSRDEQFF. In DNA, the CDR3 is TGTGCCACCAGTGATTCGCGGGACGAGCAGTTCTTC.